The 20 T cell receptor beta chains given below trace back to one sample, sequenced in a study of shared clonotypes between healthy human individuals. Repertoires were generated with immunoSEQ multiplex PCR, while TCRdb's copy carries only in-frame clones and drops some. The sample lists under 650,000 clones; roughly 95% were seen once. Sample: naive CD4+ T cells sorted from blood. Subset here: CD45RA+ positively selected. The receptors originated from a woman aged 25 to 45 in good health.

This chain uses TRBV25-1 with TRBJ1-5; possible D gene TRBD1, 6 bases. The CDR3 sequence is 15 residues long. V lost 2 bases to trimming and J lost 4 bases, with 12 bases between them. From germline, CDR1 is MGHDK and CDR2 SYGVNS. CDR3 region: CASSENGQPNQPQHF. CDR3 nucleotides: TGTGCCAGCAGTGAAAACGGACAGCCTAATCAGCCCCAGCATTTT.

The V and J genes are TRBV4-1 and TRBJ2-5, with D uncertain. The end of the DNA is better explained by TRBJ2-7, so the J call may be wrong. The CDR3 has 13 amino acids. Germline assignment: CDR1 MGHRA and CDR2 YSYEKL. The CDR3 bases are TGCGCCAGCAGCCAAGACTGGACCTACGAGCAGTACTTC. This gives the protein CASSQDWTYEQYF.

This chain joins TRBV6-1 and TRBJ2-7; perhaps TRBD2 as D (5 bases). V was trimmed by 2 bases and J by 7 bases, leaving 12 bases between them. Germline loops: CDR1 MNHNS, CDR2 SASEGT. This CDR3 has 13 residues. The CDR3 DNA is TGTGCCAGCAGTGAAATGGGTTGGACTGAGCAGTACTTC. It translates to CASSEMGWTEQYF.

This rearrangement joins TRBV5-1 to TRBJ2-1, with 12 bases that match TRBD2. CDR3 length: 15 amino acids. The V and J ends lost 5 bases and 6 bases, in that order; junction bases with no gene match: 6. The germline V gene has CDR1 SGHRS and CDR2 YFSETQ. The CDR3 is CASRVGLAGPNEQFF. CDR3 nucleotides: TGCGCCAGCAGAGTCGGACTAGCGGGGCCCAATGAGCAGTTCTTC.

The V and J genes are TRBV5-1 and TRBJ2-1; 8 nucleotides agree with TRBD2. Germline V lookup: CDR1 SGHRS, CDR2 YFSETQ. The CDR3 covers 21 residues. V shed 3 bases, J shed 1 base, and the junction held 21 bases outside the gene matches. CDR3 in amino acids: CASSSPFSRAGALFSYNEQFF. CDR3 nucleotide sequence: TGCGCCAGCAGCTCGCCTTTTTCTAGAGCGGGAGCCCTTTTTTCCTACAATGAGCAGTTCTTC.

V gene TRBV10-1 combines with J gene TRBJ2-3, with D unresolved. CDR1 and CDR2 (germline): WNHNN, SYGVQD (reference sequence). This CDR3 is 16 amino acids long. V dropped 6 bases and J dropped 2 bases, with 18 bases sitting between them. The CDR3 coding sequence is TGCGCCAGCAGCGCCGGTCGGCTCCGCGACACAGATACGCAGTATTTT. Protein: CASSAGRLRDTDTQYF.

This chain joins TRBV10-3 and TRBJ2-2; D perhaps matches TRBD2 (6 bases). Trimming removed 1 base at V and 2 bases at J, with 11 bases between. The germline V gene encodes CDR1 ENHRY and CDR2 SYGVKD. The CDR3 is made up of 16 amino acids. CDR3 protein: CAISEFGSGNTGELFF. CDR3 nucleotide sequence: TGTGCCATCAGTGAGTTCGGTAGCGGCAACACCGGGGAGCTGTTTTTT.

V usage is TRBV14 and J usage is TRBJ2-2; D perhaps matches TRBD2 (5 bases). V lost 4 bases and J lost 2, with 14 bases in between. The length of the CDR3 is 16 residues. CDR1 and CDR2 from the germline V gene are SGHDN and FVKESK. CDR3 nucleotide sequence: TGTGCCAGCAGCCCGTTAAGCGGAGCTAACACCGGGGAGCTGTTTTTT. It yields the protein CASSPLSGANTGELFF. Variable domain in full (rest from reference TRBV14 and TRBJ2-2): EAGVTQFPSHSVIEKGQTVTLRCDPISGHDNLYWYRRVMGKEIKFLLHFVKESKQDESGMPNNRFLAERTGGTYSTLKVQPAELEDSGVYFCASSPLSGANTGELFFGEGSRLTVL.

The CDR3 DNA sequence: TGTGCCAGCAGTCGCGACCGGTTGTATAGCAATCAGCCCCAGCATTTT. Residues: CASSRDRLYSNQPQHF. V and J are TRBV28 and TRBJ1-5, with D unresolved. The germline gives CDR1 MDHEN, CDR2 SYDVKM. The CDR3 consists of 16 residues. V was pared by 5 bases and J by 0 bases, with 14 bases between.

The chain couples TRBV5-1 to TRBJ1-1; D unresolved. Trimming removed 2 bases at V and 0 bases at J, with 14 bases between. The CDR3 runs to 16 residues. Germline V gene lookup returns CDR1 SGHRS and CDR2 YFSETQ. This chain's CDR3 is CASSLFFGPMNTEAFF. The CDR3, as DNA: TGCGCCAGCAGCTTATTTTTTGGACCGATGAACACTGAAGCTTTCTTT.

The gene calls are TRBV7-9 and TRBJ2-5, with D possibly matching TRBD2 (6 bases). Germline V gene sequence: CDR1 SEHNR, CDR2 FQNEAQ (reference sequence). This CDR3 region has 16 residues. The germline V and J ends were trimmed by 5 bases and 6 bases, with 22 bases remaining between them. CDR3 residues: CASSPSGSPGRQTQYF. The CDR3 region has the DNA TGTGCCAGCAGCCCCTCCGGGAGTCCGGGAAGGCAGACCCAGTACTTC.

The V and J genes are TRBV18 and TRBJ2-1; the D gene could be TRBD1 or TRBD2 (8 bases each). Germline V gene lookup returns CDR1 KGHSH and CDR2 LQKENI. This CDR3 comprises 13 residues. With 8 bases removed from V and 9 bases from J, the gap between germline ends came to 17 bases. The chain's CDR3 is CASNGGGTGEQFF. In DNA form, the CDR3 reads TGTGCCAGCAACGGGGGGGGGACAGGTGAGCAGTTCTTC.

The chain links TRBV18 to TRBJ1-2; 9 bases align to TRBD1. The CDR3 totals 14 residues. After removal of 6 bases from V and 5 bases from J, the junction contained 7 bases not matched to a gene. Germline V gene sequence: CDR1 KGHSH, CDR2 LQKENI. Here the CDR3 reads CASSRGTGKYGYTF. CDR3 bases: TGTGCCAGCTCCAGGGGGACAGGGAAATATGGCTACACCTTC.

This chain uses TRBV23-1 with TRBJ1-5; TRBD1 aligns across 11 bases. TRBV23-1 falls under the ORF class, with uncertain function. Trimming took 4 bases from V and 4 from J; bases not matched to a gene: 6. The CDR3 extends over 16 amino acids. This chain's CDR3 is CASSPLRDRGNQPQHF. The CDR3 DNA reads TGCGCCAGCAGTCCCCTCCGGGACAGGGGGAATCAGCCCCAGCATTTT.

The chain joins TRBV5-1 to TRBJ1-3; D unresolved. Trimming removed 0 bases from V and 0 bases from J, with 13 bases in between. The V gene's germline CDR1 is SGHRS and CDR2 YFSETQ. This CDR3 is built from 17 residues. The CDR3 sequence: CASSLGSRSSSGNTIYF. CDR3 coding DNA: TGCGCCAGCAGCTTGGGTTCCAGGTCTAGCTCTGGAAACACCATATATTTT.

This sequence joins TRBV15 and TRBJ2-5; 9 bases are shared with TRBD2. The closer fit of TRBJ2-7 to the DNA end suggests the J call may be wrong. Germline V lookup: CDR1 LNHNV, CDR2 YYDKDF (reference sequence). The CDR3 sequence is 18 residues long. CDR3 region: CATSRLPGLAGIAYEQYF. In nucleotides, the CDR3 is TGTGCCACCAGCAGACTCCCGGGGCTAGCGGGAATCGCCTACGAGCAGTACTTC.

As concerns this clone: Other DNA sequences of this sample code for an identical CDR3. The V gene is TRBV18, the J gene TRBJ2-3, with unresolved D. The V end was cut by 3 bases, the J end by 6 bases, with 7 bases between. Germline CDR1 is KGHSH and CDR2 is LQKENI. This CDR3 region has 12 residues. The CDR3 is CASSPPGDTQYF. CDR3 nucleotide sequence: TGTGCCAGCTCACCTCCGGGTGATACGCAGTATTTT.

This clone appeared a single time. CDR3 protein: CASSPRHNPYEQYF. DNA for the CDR3: TGTGCCAGCTCGCCAAGACACAACCCCTACGAGCAGTACTTC. This sequence joins TRBV7-9 and TRBJ2-7; D is ambiguous. CDR3 length equals 14 residues. Between the trimmed V and J ends, which lost 8 bases and 2 bases, there was a span of 16 bases. In germline, CDR1 is SEHNR, CDR2 FQNEAQ (reference sequence).

The V and J genes are TRBV2 and TRBJ2-7; 10 nucleotides align to TRBD2. Germline V gives CDR1 SNHLY, CDR2 FYNNEI. V lost 3 bases and J lost 9; bases outside the gene matches: 8. The length of the CDR3 is 14 residues. CDR3: CASSDDGLAAGQYF. Here the CDR3 DNA reads TGTGCCAGCAGTGACGACGGACTAGCGGCCGGGCAGTACTTC.

The chain couples TRBV7-9 to TRBJ2-7; D possibly corresponds to TRBD2 (6 bases). V lost 2 bases, J lost 0 bases, and 11 bases lay in between. The V gene's germline CDR1 is SEHNR and CDR2 FQNEAQ (reference sequence). This CDR3 region has 15 residues. CDR3 sequence: CASSLSGSDSYEQYF. The CDR3, as DNA: TGTGCCAGCAGCTTATCCGGGAGCGACTCCTACGAGCAGTACTTC. The variable domain in full, completed from reference TRBV7-9 and TRBJ2-7, reads DTGVSQNPRHKITKRGQNVTFRCDPISEHNRLYWYRQTLGQGPEFLTYFQNEAQLEKSRLLSDRFSAERPKGSFSTLEIQRTEQGDSAMYLCASSLSGSDSYEQYFGPGTRLTVT.